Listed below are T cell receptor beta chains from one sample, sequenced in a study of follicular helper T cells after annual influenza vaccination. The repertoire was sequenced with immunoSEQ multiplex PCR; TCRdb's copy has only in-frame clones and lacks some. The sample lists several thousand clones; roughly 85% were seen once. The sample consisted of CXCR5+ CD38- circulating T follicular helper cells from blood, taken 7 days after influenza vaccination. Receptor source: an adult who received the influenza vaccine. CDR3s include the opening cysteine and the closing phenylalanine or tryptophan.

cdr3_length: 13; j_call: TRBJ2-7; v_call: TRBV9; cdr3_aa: CASSVLEEYEQYF
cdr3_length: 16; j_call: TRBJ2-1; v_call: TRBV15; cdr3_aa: CATSRAGSFTYNEQFF
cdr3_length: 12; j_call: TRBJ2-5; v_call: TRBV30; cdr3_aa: CAWSVGGGTQYF
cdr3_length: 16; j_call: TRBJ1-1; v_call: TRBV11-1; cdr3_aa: CASSPWVAGVGTEAFF
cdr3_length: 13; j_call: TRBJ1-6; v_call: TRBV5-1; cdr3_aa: CASSETGNSPLHF
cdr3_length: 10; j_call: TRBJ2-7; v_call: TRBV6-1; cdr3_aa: CASTGTTLYF
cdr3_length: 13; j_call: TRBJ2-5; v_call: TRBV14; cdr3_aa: CASSPGPEETQYF
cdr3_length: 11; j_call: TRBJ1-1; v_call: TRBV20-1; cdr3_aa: CSAADSPEAFF
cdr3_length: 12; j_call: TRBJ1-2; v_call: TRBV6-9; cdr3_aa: CASSYRGFGYTF
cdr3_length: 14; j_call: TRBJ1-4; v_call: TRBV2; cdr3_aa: CASSGRDRNEKLFF
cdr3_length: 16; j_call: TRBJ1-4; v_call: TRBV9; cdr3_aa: CASSVVPGRVVGELFF
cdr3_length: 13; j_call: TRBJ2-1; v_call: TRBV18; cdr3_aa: CASSQGPHNEQFF
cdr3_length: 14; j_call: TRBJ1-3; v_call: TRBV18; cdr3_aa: CASSQTGLGNTIYF
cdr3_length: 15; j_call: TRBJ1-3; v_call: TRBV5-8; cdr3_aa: CASSSSGFTGNTIYF
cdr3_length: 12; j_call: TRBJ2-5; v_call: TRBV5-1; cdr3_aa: CASSLGRETQYF
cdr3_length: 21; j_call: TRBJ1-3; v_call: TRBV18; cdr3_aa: CASSRLAGTGILTGSGNTIYF
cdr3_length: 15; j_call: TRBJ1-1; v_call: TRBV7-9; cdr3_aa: CASSFKGTAFTEAFF
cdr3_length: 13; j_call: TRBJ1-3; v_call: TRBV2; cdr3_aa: CASNLFSGNTIYF
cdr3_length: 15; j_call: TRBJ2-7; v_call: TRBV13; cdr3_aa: CASSLGVRGSYEQYF
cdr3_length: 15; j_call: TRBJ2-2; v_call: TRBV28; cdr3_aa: CASRYDGRNTGELFF
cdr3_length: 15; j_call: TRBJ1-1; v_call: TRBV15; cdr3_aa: CATSRGTTGGTEAFF
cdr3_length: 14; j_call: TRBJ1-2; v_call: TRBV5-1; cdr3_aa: CASSSGQILYGYTF
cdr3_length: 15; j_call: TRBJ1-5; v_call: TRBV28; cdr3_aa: CASSLGGLWNQPQHF
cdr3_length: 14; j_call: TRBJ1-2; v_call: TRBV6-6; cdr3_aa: CASSYPGPESSYTF
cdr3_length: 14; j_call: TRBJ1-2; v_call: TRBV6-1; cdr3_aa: CASSADRGFYGYTF
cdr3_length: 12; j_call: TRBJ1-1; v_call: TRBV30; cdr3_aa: CAWSLGKTEAFF
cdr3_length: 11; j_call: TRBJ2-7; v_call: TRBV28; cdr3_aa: CATQDSYEQYF
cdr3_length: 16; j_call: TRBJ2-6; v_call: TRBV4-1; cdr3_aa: CASSQVLGSGANVLTF
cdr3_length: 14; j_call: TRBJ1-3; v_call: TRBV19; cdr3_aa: CASSRQSSGNTIYF
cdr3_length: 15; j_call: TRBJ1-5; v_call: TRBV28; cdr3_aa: CASSLFDYSNQPQHF
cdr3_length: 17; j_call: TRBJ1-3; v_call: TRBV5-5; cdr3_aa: CASSLALGLASGNTIYF
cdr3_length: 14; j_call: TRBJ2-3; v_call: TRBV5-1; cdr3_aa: CASSSHTGTDTQYF
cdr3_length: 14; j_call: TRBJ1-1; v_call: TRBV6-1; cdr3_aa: CASSEGGMNTEAFF
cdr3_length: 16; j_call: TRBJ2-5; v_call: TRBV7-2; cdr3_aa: CASSLGTSGGQETQYF
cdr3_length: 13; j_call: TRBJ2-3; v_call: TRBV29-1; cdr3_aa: CSGSGSSTDTQYF
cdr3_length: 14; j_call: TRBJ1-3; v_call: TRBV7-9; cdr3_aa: CASRVQSSGNTIYF
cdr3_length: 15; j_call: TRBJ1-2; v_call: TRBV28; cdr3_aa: CASSVIGGRNYGYTF
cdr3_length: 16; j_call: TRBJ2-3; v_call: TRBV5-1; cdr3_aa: CASSLQGQGSPDTQYF
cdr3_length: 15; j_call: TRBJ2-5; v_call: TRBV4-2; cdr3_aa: CASSQEITSRETQYF
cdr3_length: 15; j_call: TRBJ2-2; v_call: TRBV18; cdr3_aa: CASSPDQGMTGELFF
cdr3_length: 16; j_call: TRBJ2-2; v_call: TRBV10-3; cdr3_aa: CAISELVAANTGELFF
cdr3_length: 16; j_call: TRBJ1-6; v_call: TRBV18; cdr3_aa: CASSPRLGFDNSPLHF
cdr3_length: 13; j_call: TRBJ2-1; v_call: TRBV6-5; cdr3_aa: CASRVVAANEQFF
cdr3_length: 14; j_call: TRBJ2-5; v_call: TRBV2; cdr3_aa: CASSELTVQETQYF
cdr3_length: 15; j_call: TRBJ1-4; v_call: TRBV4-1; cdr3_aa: CASSLFGTDNEKLFF
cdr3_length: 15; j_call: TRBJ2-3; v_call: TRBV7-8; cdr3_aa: CASSRKGGATDTQYF
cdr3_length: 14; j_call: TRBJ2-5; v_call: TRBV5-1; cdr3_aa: CASSLRGPQETQYF
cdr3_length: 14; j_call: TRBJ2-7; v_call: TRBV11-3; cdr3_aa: CASSPRGTGVEQYF
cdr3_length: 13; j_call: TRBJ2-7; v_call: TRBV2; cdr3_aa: CATQLERRYEQYF
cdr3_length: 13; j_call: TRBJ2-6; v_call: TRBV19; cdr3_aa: CASKFVGANVLTF
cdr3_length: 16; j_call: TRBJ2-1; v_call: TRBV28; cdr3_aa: CASRPFGGEVANEQFF
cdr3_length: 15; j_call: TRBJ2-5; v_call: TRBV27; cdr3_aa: CASSSRSGTGLAQYF
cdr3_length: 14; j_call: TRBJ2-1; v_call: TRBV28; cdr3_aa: CASSADRGRNEQFF
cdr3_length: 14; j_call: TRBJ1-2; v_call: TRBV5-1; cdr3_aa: CASRSTGTDSGYTF